The 18 T cell receptor beta chains below all came from one sample that was sequenced in a study of lymphopenia after photon versus proton radiotherapy. Only in-frame clones appear in the TCRdb table, and some are missing; sequencing was by immunoSEQ multiplex PCR. The data show about 70,000 clones, around 87% seen once. The sequencing here drew on peripheral blood, taken from a patient treated with proton-based radiotherapy. Receptors originate from a man of 80 years or more with esophageal cancer.

This chain uses TRBV4-2 with TRBJ2-3; D ambiguous. With 0 bases removed from V and 0 bases from J, the gap between germline ends came to 7 bases. CDR1 is LGHNA and CDR2 is YNFKEQ in the germline V gene. The CDR3 loop spans 15 amino acids. The CDR3 nucleotides read TGTGCCAGCAGCCAAGAAGGTAGTAGCACAGATACGCAGTATTTT. Translating it yields CASSQEGSSTDTQYF.

This clone has only one observation. The chain employs TRBV9 and TRBJ2-7; 7 nucleotides match TRBD1. Germline assignment: CDR1 SGDLS and CDR2 YYNGEE. V was pared by 4 bases and J by 6 bases, with 22 bases of the junction left unmatched. The CDR3 loop spans 18 amino acids. In DNA form, the CDR3 reads TGTGCCAGCAGCCCCCTGGACAGGTCGCGAATGACATACGCCGAGCAGTACTTC. This codes for CASSPLDRSRMTYAEQYF. Complete variable domain (other parts from reference TRBV9 and TRBJ2-7): DSGVTQTPKHLITATGQRVTLRCSPRSGDLSVYWYQQSLDQGLQFLIQYYNGEERAKGNILERFSAQQFPDLHSELNLSSLELGDSALYFCASSPLDRSRMTYAEQYFGPGTRLTVT.

This chain connects TRBV7-6 to TRBJ2-2; D gene ambiguous. Germline V gene lookup returns CDR1 SGHVS and CDR2 FNYEAQ. CDR3 length: 16 residues. Trimming removed 2 bases from V and 6 bases from J, with 16 bases in between. The CDR3 DNA reads as TGTGCCAGCAGCTTATTGGGCCAGGCACAACCCGGGGAGCTGTTTTTT. The encoded protein is CASSLLGQAQPGELFF. Filled out from reference TRBV7-6 and TRBJ2-2, the complete variable domain reads GAGVSQSPRYKVTKRGQDVALRCDPISGHVSLYWYRQALGQGPEFLTYFNYEAQQDKSGLPNDRFSAERPEGSISTLTIQRTEQRDSAMYRCASSLLGQAQPGELFFGEGSRLTVL.

The chain joins TRBV7-8 to TRBJ2-7; 7 bases agree with TRBD1. V lost 4 bases to trimming and J lost 6 bases; unmatched junction nucleotides: 6. The CDR3 is made up of 13 amino acids. CDR1 is SGHVS, CDR2 FQNEAQ, per germline. CDR3 amino acids: CASSWGRQGEQYF. The CDR3 DNA reads as TGTGCCAGCAGCTGGGGTCGACAGGGCGAGCAGTACTTC.

This clone was observed a few times. The chain has TRBV11-2 and TRBJ1-1; D is undetermined. Looked up from germline, CDR1 is SGHAT and CDR2 is FQNNGV. This CDR3 contains 13 residues. With 0 bases removed from V and 0 bases from J, the gap between germline ends came to 2 bases. CDR3 DNA: TGTGCCAGCAGCTTAGAGGTGAACACTGAAGCTTTCTTT. Its translation is CASSLEVNTEAFF. Full variable domain (remainder filled in from reference TRBV11-2 and TRBJ1-1): EAGVAQSPRYKIIEKRQSVAFWCNPISGHATLYWYQQILGQGPKLLIQFQNNGVVDDSQLPKDRFSAERLKGVDSTLKIQPAKLEDSAVYLCASSLEVNTEAFFGQGTRLTVV.

This clone was picked up one time. The chain is built from TRBV6-5 and TRBJ2-7, with D perhaps matching TRBD2 (5 bases). Germline V gene data show CDR1 as MNHEY and CDR2 as SVGAGI. CDR3 length equals 13 residues. With 8 bases removed from V and 6 bases from J, the gap between germline ends came to 17 bases. The CDR3 region is CASGPHRGGEQYF. For the CDR3, the DNA is TGTGCCAGCGGCCCCCACCGAGGAGGCGAGCAGTACTTC.

The chain has TRBV7-8 and TRBJ2-7, with 12 bases fitting TRBD2. The CDR3 has 17 amino acids. Germline CDR1 SGHVS, CDR2 FQNEAQ. Trimming took 2 bases from V and 3 from J; bases not matched to a gene: 8. CDR3 coding DNA: TGTGCCAGCAGCTTATCTAGCGGGAGGGCCTTTTTCTACGAGCAGTACTTC. It encodes CASSLSSGRAFFYEQYF.

This chain uses TRBV7-2 with TRBJ1-2; 7 bases are shared with TRBD1. CDR1 and CDR2 (germline): SGHTA, FQGNSA. The junction had 14 bases not matched to a gene; V was cut back by 5 bases and J by 8 bases. This CDR3 contains 15 residues. The CDR3: CASSPAGTAGSGYTF. The CDR3 region has the DNA TGTGCCAGCAGCCCCGCCGGGACAGCCGGGTCCGGCTACACCTTC.

This clone was observed a single time. This chain links TRBV25-1 with TRBJ1-3; a possible D gene is TRBD1 (5 bases). This CDR3 comprises 14 residues. V lost 4 bases, J lost 4 bases, and 11 bases lay in between. Germline values: CDR1 MGHDK, CDR2 SYGVNS. CDR3 sequence: CASSVPGIGNTIYF. CDR3 in DNA: TGTGCCAGCAGTGTGCCAGGGATCGGAAACACCATATATTTT.

The CDR3 loop reads CASSWTFGSSTDTQYF. CDR3 nucleotide sequence: TGTGCCAGCAGCTGGACCTTTGGCTCTAGCACAGATACGCAGTATTTT. The chain carries TRBV7-5 and TRBJ2-3. TRBV7-5 is labeled a pseudogene. This CDR3 is built from 16 residues.

V is TRBV10-2 and J is TRBJ2-7, with D perhaps TRBD1 (5 bases). V lost 10 bases, J lost 2 bases, and 15 bases lay in between. The CDR3 extends over 13 amino acids. In germline, CDR1 is WSHSY, CDR2 SAAADI. CDR3 in DNA: TGCGCCACCCAATTCAGGGAAACCTACGAGCAGTACTTC. It translates to CATQFRETYEQYF.

The chain combines TRBV11-1 with TRBJ1-5; 9 bases match TRBD1. With V trimmed by 3 bases and J by 1 base, 1 base remained unmatched. The CDR3 has 15 residues. Looked up from germline, CDR1 is SGHAT and CDR2 is FQDESV (reference sequence). CDR3 nucleotide sequence: TGTGCCAGCAGCTTCGGGACAGGGAGCAATCAGCCCCAGCATTTT. Its protein product is CASSFGTGSNQPQHF.

V usage is TRBV5-4 and J usage is TRBJ2-5, with D tentatively TRBD1 (6 bases). The CDR3 spans 15 residues. Germline assignment: CDR1 SGHNT and CDR2 YYREEE (reference sequence). V was shortened by 4 bases and J by 0 bases, with 13 bases between the two germline ends. The CDR3 sequence: CASSPGQTYQETQYF. In DNA form, the CDR3 reads TGTGCCAGCAGCCCTGGACAGACTTACCAAGAGACCCAGTACTTC.

The chain has TRBV27 and TRBJ2-7; D ambiguous. Germline assignment: CDR1 MNHEY and CDR2 SMNVEV (reference sequence). The CDR3 totals 15 residues. V was cut by 2 bases and J by 0 bases, with 11 bases left in between. The chain's CDR3 is CASSLGFRPSYEQYF. CDR3 DNA sequence: TGTGCCAGCAGTTTAGGTTTCCGGCCCTCCTACGAGCAGTACTTC.

With regard to this clone: Germline and junction disagree at one end, which may indicate a read error. The chain joins TRBV25-1 to TRBJ1-2; no firm D call. CDR3 length: 8 amino acids. Germline-derived CDR1 and CDR2 are MGHDK and SYGVNS. DNA of the CDR3: TGTGCCAGCAGGGACGGCGCCTTC. It translates to CASRDGAF.

This chain links TRBV6-1 with TRBJ2-5, with a possible D match to TRBD1 (5 bases). This CDR3 has 13 residues. Germline CDR1 and CDR2: MNHNS and SASEGT. Trimming removed 6 bases from V and 5 bases from J, with 13 bases in between. This CDR3 reads CASRATGLETQYF. The CDR3 DNA reads TGTGCCAGCAGAGCAACAGGATTGGAGACCCAGTACTTC.

This sequence joins TRBV11-3 and TRBJ2-1, with D possibly being TRBD2 (5 bases). Germline V gene lookup returns CDR1 SGHNT and CDR2 YENEEA. V shed 3 bases and J shed 3 bases, with 9 bases lying between them. The length of the CDR3 is 14 residues. Here the CDR3 reads CASSLGASYNEQFF. DNA of the CDR3: TGTGCCAGCAGCTTGGGAGCGAGCTACAATGAGCAGTTCTTC.

This chain joins TRBV5-1 and TRBJ2-3; 9 nucleotides agree with TRBD2. The V gene's germline CDR1 is SGHRS and CDR2 YFSETQ. This CDR3 spans 17 amino acids. The V and J ends lost 4 bases and 0 bases, in that order; junction bases with no gene match: 9. CDR3 sequence: CASSGRLAEGSTDTQYF. The CDR3 nucleotides read TGCGCCAGCAGCGGACGACTAGCGGAAGGTAGCACAGATACGCAGTATTTT.